Listed below are T cell receptor beta chains from one sample, sequenced in a study of metastatic and nonmetastatic thyroid tumors. Via MiXCR, TCRdb re-called the PCR reads. The sample contains over 25,000 clones, about 4% of which appear only once. Sequencing was performed on blood. Every receptor here comes from a female donor with papillary thyroid cancer or a benign thyroid nodule (not recorded which). Some clones in this sample may be carry-over from other donors' samples. The CDR3 runs from the conserved cysteine through the conserved F or W. A D gene is named only where the DNA matches it firmly. Size values are once, few and many counts, or a class for expanded clones, and some rows have none.

size	V	D	J	DNA	CDR3
many	TRBV7-9	.	TRBJ1-3	TGTGCCAGCAGCTTAGGGGCACTCTCTGGAAACACCATATATTTT	CASSLGALSGNTIYF
many	TRBV25-1	.	TRBJ2-7	TGTGCCAGCAGTGAAGGGGGGACACCTTCCTCCTACGAGCAGTACTTC	CASSEGGTPSSYEQYF
.	TRBV27	.	TRBJ2-5	TGTGCCAGCAGATCAGTCGGGAGGGGGCGAGAGACCCAGTACTTC	CASRSVGRGRETQYF
many	TRBV11-3	.	TRBJ2-5	TGTGCCAGCAGCCCTTTCGGTGAGACCCAGTACTTC	CASSPFGETQYF
few	TRBV3-1	.	TRBJ1-2	TGTGCCAGCAGCCAAGGGGGATTATTGGGGAGAAGGCCTAACTATGGCTACACCTTC	CASSQGGLLGRRPNYGYTF
.	TRBV7-3	.	TRBJ1-1	TGTGCCAGCAGCAAACTCCCGGGCACTGAAGCTTTCTTT	CASSKLPGTEAFF
few	TRBV28	.	TRBJ1-5	TGTGCCAGCAGGGCCCCGGGCTATCAGCCCCAGCATTTT	CASRAPGYQPQHF
many	TRBV9	TRBD1	TRBJ1-2	TGTGCCAGCAGCGAGGGGGCCTATGGCTACACCTTC	CASSEGAYGYTF
.	TRBV27	.	TRBJ1-2	TGTGCCACCAGAGCGGCCGGACAGCCCCCCGGTTTCTACACCTTC	CATRAAGQPPGFYTF
medium-sized	TRBV12-3/TRBV12-4	.	TRBJ1-6	TGTGCCAGCAGGACAATGGGGAATTCACCCCTCCACTTT	CASRTMGNSPLHF
few	TRBV27	TRBD1	TRBJ1-6	TGTGCCAGCAGTTTCGGGGACAGCGGGGCTTCACCCCTCCACTTT	CASSFGDSGASPLHF
.	TRBV20-1	TRBD2	TRBJ2-1	TGCAGTGCTAGCCTGACTAGCGGTATCAGGAATGAGCAGTTCTTC	CSASLTSGIRNEQFF
many	TRBV28	.	TRBJ1-1	TGTGCCAGCACCTTACAACAGGGAAGAGCTGAAGCTTTCTTT	CASTLQQGRAEAFF
few	TRBV28	.	TRBJ1-1	TGTGCCAGCAGCCACAAGCCGGGCAACACTGAAGCTTTCTTT	CASSHKPGNTEAFF